Listed below are T cell receptor beta chains from one sample, sequenced in a study of blood T cell repertoires in COVID-19. Clones were read by immunoSEQ multiplex PCR, and TCRdb kept only the in-frame ones, dropping some. The sample contains 150,000 to 200,000 clones, around 84% of which appear only once. Sequences were obtained from PBMCs or T cells enriched from blood (not recorded which). These receptor sequences come from a man aged 45-65 years who had recovered from COVID-19. CDR3s include the opening cysteine and the closing phenylalanine or tryptophan. D genes are given only for firm matches. The size field is filled for only some rows; it gives once, few, many or a size class.

j_call,clone_size,d_call,v_call,cdr3_aa,cdr3_nt
TRBJ2-5,NA,TRBD1,TRBV6-5,CASRIRDRGQGTQYF,TGTGCCAGCAGGATCCGGGACAGGGGCCAGGGAACCCAGTACTTC
TRBJ2-3,NA,TRBD2,TRBV7-9,CASSSLRGVSGTDTQYF,TGTGCCAGCAGCTCCCTTCGGGGGGTCTCTGGCACAGATACGCAGTATTTT
TRBJ2-2,many,TRBD2,TRBV2,CASREIGTSTNTGELFF,TGTGCCAGCAGGGAGATCGGGACTAGCACGAACACCGGGGAGCTGTTTTTT
TRBJ1-1,NA,TRBD1,TRBV4-1,CASSQDGDRGSEAFF,TGCGCCAGCAGCCAAGATGGGGACAGGGGTTCTGAAGCTTTCTTT
TRBJ1-5,NA,NA,TRBV21-1,CASSSPADCGQPQHF,TGTGCCAGCAGCTCTCCTGCGGATTGCGGTCAGCCCCAGCATTTT
TRBJ1-3,NA,NA,TRBV27,CASSRIYSGNTIYF,TGTGCCAGCAGTAGAATCTACTCTGGAAACACCATATATTTT
TRBJ2-2,NA,TRBD1,TRBV5-4,CASSSGGADTGELFF,TGTGCCAGCAGCTCAGGGGGCGCTGACACCGGGGAGCTGTTTTTT
TRBJ1-1,NA,NA,TRBV2,CASSMRTEAFF,TGTGCCAGCAGTATGCGTACTGAAGCTTTCTTT
TRBJ1-3,few,TRBD1,TRBV3-1/TRBV3-2,CASSLGQGATGNTIYF,TGTGCCAGCAGCCTAGGACAGGGGGCAACTGGAAACACCATATATTTT
TRBJ1-2,NA,NA,TRBV10-3,CAISQDTNYGYTF,TGTGCCATCAGCCAGGACACAAACTATGGCTACACCTTC
TRBJ2-7,NA,TRBD2,TRBV29-1,CSVGTSGPYEQYF,TGCAGCGTTGGGACTAGCGGCCCCTACGAGCAGTACTTC
TRBJ2-5,few,NA,TRBV19,CASSGIDRDTPWAGTQYF,TGTGCCAGTAGTGGTATCGACCGGGACACTCCCTGGGCAGGGACCCAGTACTTC
TRBJ1-1,NA,NA,TRBV3-1/TRBV3-2,CASSQLSRAREAFF,TGTGCCAGCAGCCAATTAAGCAGGGCACGTGAAGCTTTCTTT
TRBJ1-2,NA,NA,TRBV6-6,CASRNPDSASNYGYTF,TGTGCCAGCAGAAACCCAGACAGCGCTTCTAACTATGGCTACACCTTC
TRBJ2-3,NA,NA,TRBV19,CASSIGGGLTDTQYF,TGTGCCAGTAGTATTGGGGGGGGCCTGACAGATACGCAGTATTTT
TRBJ2-3,NA,NA,TRBV30,CAWSIGTDTQYF,TGTGCCTGGAGTATCGGCACAGATACGCAGTATTTT
TRBJ1-1,few,TRBD1,TRBV29-1,CSFGTANTEAFF,TGCAGCTTCGGGACAGCTAACACTGAAGCTTTCTTT
TRBJ2-3,NA,NA,TRBV20-1,CSASDKGIRALGNTQYF,TGCAGTGCTAGTGATAAGGGCATCCGGGCCCTCGGGAATACGCAGTATTTT
TRBJ1-5,NA,TRBD1,TRBV2,CASSDPGRQGPNQPQHF,TGTGCCAGCAGTGACCCAGGGAGACAGGGTCCCAATCAGCCCCAGCATTTT
TRBJ1-2,NA,TRBD1,TRBV28,CATPGQGNYGYTF,TGTGCCACTCCGGGACAGGGAAACTATGGCTACACCTTC
TRBJ2-5,NA,NA,TRBV29-1,CSVNRGGFGETQYF,TGCAGCGTAAACAGGGGGGGTTTCGGGGAGACCCAGTACTTC
TRBJ2-7,NA,NA,TRBV7-8,CASSLGDLSSYEQYF,TGTGCCAGCAGCTTGGGGGACTTATCTTCCTACGAGCAGTACTTC
TRBJ2-2,NA,NA,TRBV7-9,CASSFLRQAVNTGELFF,TGTGCCAGCAGCTTCCTCCGACAGGCCGTGAACACCGGGGAGCTGTTTTTT
TRBJ1-1,once,NA,TRBV19,CASTLGDTNTEAFF,TGTGCCAGTACCCTTGGTGACACTAACACTGAAGCTTTCTTT
TRBJ1-1,NA,NA,TRBV11-2,CAGRGGGAGTEAFF,TGTGCCGGCAGGGGTGGGGGCGCCGGAACTGAAGCTTTCTTT
TRBJ2-3,NA,TRBD2,TRBV9,CASSFTAGLARRGASTDTQYF,TGTGCCAGCAGCTTCACAGCTGGACTAGCCCGTCGGGGGGCTAGCACAGATACGCAGTATTTT
TRBJ2-1,NA,TRBD1,TRBV11-2,CASSSRDRVYNEQFF,TGTGCCAGCAGCTCCCGGGACAGGGTCTACAATGAGCAGTTCTTC
TRBJ2-1,NA,TRBD1,TRBV18,CASSPNTGGSYNEQFF,TGTGCCAGCTCACCGAATACAGGGGGCTCCTACAATGAGCAGTTCTTC
TRBJ1-5,few,NA,TRBV7-8,CASSLGVLVVQGNQPQHF,TGTGCCAGCAGCTTAGGGGTTTTGGTAGTACAGGGTAATCAGCCCCAGCATTTT
TRBJ2-1,once,TRBD1,TRBV5-8,CASSMGQLSSYNEQFF,TGTGCCAGCAGCATGGGACAGCTAAGCTCCTACAATGAGCAGTTCTTC
TRBJ1-6,NA,TRBD1,TRBV2,CAKAQGARNNSPLHF,TGTGCCAAGGCACAGGGGGCGAGAAATAATTCACCCCTCCACTTT
TRBJ1-1,NA,TRBD1,TRBV7-3,CASSYSQGAEAFF,TGTGCCAGCAGCTATTCACAGGGGGCGGAAGCTTTCTTT
TRBJ1-5,NA,NA,TRBV19,CASSVPGYSNQPQHF,TGTGCCAGTAGCGTGCCGGGGTATAGCAATCAGCCCCAGCATTTT
TRBJ1-5,NA,NA,TRBV10-2,CASSVAGYSNQPQHF,TGCGCCAGCAGTGTGGCAGGATATAGCAATCAGCCCCAGCATTTT
TRBJ2-2,NA,TRBD2,TRBV7-3,CASSSSGGAPGELFF,TGTGCCAGCAGCTCTAGCGGGGGGGCCCCCGGGGAGCTGTTTTTT
TRBJ2-7,NA,TRBD2,TRBV10-3,CAISGTSGGAGEQYF,TGTGCCATCTCCGGGACTAGCGGGGGGGCGGGTGAGCAGTACTTC
TRBJ2-1,NA,TRBD2,TRBV11-3,CASSASSGGDEQFF,TGTGCCAGCAGCGCCTCTAGCGGGGGGGATGAGCAGTTCTTC
TRBJ2-3,NA,TRBD2,TRBV4-1,CASSQAAGYASTDTQYF,TGCGCCAGCAGCCAGGCAGCGGGGTACGCTAGCACAGATACGCAGTATTTT
TRBJ2-5,NA,NA,TRBV19,CASSIMRGETQYF,TGTGCCAGTAGTATTATGCGGGGAGAGACCCAGTACTTC
TRBJ1-3,NA,TRBD1,TRBV15,CATTPGQGAAILPGNTIYF,TGTGCCACCACCCCGGGACAGGGGGCCGCTATCCTACCTGGAAACACCATATATTTT
TRBJ1-1,few,TRBD1,TRBV18,CASSPPQTGGLEAFF,TGTGCCAGCTCACCGCCACAGACAGGGGGCCTTGAAGCTTTCTTT
TRBJ2-3,NA,TRBD2,TRBV27,CASSLPGLGSDTQYF,TGTGCCAGCAGTTTACCTGGACTAGGCTCAGATACGCAGTATTTT
TRBJ1-3,few,TRBD1,TRBV7-7,CASSSGQDTSGNTIYF,TGTGCCAGCAGCTCCGGACAGGACACCTCTGGAAACACCATATATTTT
TRBJ1-1,NA,NA,TRBV3-1/TRBV3-2,CASSQEGVNTEAFF,TGTGCCAGCAGCCAAGAAGGGGTAAACACTGAAGCTTTCTTT
TRBJ2-1,NA,NA,TRBV27,CASSLFGIAYNEQFF,TGTGCCAGCAGTTTATTCGGGATTGCCTACAATGAGCAGTTCTTC
TRBJ1-5,NA,NA,TRBV30,CAWSQGNQPQHF,TGTGCCTGGAGTCAGGGGAATCAGCCCCAGCATTTT
TRBJ1-2,few,TRBD1,TRBV29-1,CSAARQGQGDGYTF,TGCAGCGCCGCGAGACAGGGCCAAGGGGATGGCTACACCTTC
TRBJ1-3,few,NA,TRBV28,CASSEISGNTIYF,TGTGCCAGCAGTGAGATCTCTGGAAACACCATATATTTT
TRBJ2-7,few,TRBD2,TRBV3-1/TRBV3-2,CASSLGLAGGISSYEQYF,TGTGCCAGCAGCCTAGGACTAGCGGGGGGTATAAGCTCCTACGAGCAGTACTTC
TRBJ1-5,NA,NA,TRBV21-1,CASSKGSRENQPQHF,TGTGCCAGCAGCAAAGGTAGCCGGGAAAATCAGCCCCAGCATTTT
TRBJ2-1,once,NA,TRBV7-9,CASSPSGVEQFF,TGTGCCAGCAGCCCCTCGGGTGTTGAGCAGTTCTTC